This T cell receptor (beta chain) was documented in a study of Graves' ophthalmopathy and Graves' hyperthyroidism. The sample holds many counts of this clonotype. Its antigen is as yet unknown. Study-level results: Progression of ophthalmopathy was predicted by the model with about 67% sensitivity and approximately 72% specificity.

The TCR beta CDR3 regions underwent amplification from RNA transcripts. First-round RT-PCR used HTBI primers; second-round multiplex PCR followed. Using its own MiXCR run on the multiplex PCR reads, TCRdb lists one record per CDR3 protein. Here the sample spans approximately 700,000 distinct CDR3 sequences, approximately 39% being singletons. Germline CDR1 and CDR2: SNHLY and FYNNEI. The length of the CDR3 is 14 residues. The germline V and J ends were trimmed by 7 bases and 1 base, with 13 bases remaining between them. Sequencing was done on a sample of peripheral blood. This receptor was obtained from an adult man with Graves' ophthalmopathy. The chain recombines TRBV2 with TRBJ1-1; possibly TRBD1 for D (5 bases). CDR3 coding DNA: TGTGCCAGCACCGGTCCTCAGGGGAACACTGAAGCTTTCTTT. Its translation is CASTGPQGNTEAFF.